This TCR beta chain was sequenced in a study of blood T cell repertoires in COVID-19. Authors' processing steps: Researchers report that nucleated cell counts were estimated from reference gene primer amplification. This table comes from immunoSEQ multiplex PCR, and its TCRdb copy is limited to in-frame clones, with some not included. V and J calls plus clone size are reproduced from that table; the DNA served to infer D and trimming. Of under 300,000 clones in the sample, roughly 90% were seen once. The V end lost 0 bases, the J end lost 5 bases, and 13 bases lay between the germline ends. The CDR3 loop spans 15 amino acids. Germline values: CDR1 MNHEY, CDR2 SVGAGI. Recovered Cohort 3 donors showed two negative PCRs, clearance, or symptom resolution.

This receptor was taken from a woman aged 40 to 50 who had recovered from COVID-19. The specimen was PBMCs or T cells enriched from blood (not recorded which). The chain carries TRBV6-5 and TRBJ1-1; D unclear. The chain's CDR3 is CASSYSTRGRTEAFF. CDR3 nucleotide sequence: TGTGCCAGCAGTTACTCGACCCGTGGCAGGACTGAAGCTTTCTTT.